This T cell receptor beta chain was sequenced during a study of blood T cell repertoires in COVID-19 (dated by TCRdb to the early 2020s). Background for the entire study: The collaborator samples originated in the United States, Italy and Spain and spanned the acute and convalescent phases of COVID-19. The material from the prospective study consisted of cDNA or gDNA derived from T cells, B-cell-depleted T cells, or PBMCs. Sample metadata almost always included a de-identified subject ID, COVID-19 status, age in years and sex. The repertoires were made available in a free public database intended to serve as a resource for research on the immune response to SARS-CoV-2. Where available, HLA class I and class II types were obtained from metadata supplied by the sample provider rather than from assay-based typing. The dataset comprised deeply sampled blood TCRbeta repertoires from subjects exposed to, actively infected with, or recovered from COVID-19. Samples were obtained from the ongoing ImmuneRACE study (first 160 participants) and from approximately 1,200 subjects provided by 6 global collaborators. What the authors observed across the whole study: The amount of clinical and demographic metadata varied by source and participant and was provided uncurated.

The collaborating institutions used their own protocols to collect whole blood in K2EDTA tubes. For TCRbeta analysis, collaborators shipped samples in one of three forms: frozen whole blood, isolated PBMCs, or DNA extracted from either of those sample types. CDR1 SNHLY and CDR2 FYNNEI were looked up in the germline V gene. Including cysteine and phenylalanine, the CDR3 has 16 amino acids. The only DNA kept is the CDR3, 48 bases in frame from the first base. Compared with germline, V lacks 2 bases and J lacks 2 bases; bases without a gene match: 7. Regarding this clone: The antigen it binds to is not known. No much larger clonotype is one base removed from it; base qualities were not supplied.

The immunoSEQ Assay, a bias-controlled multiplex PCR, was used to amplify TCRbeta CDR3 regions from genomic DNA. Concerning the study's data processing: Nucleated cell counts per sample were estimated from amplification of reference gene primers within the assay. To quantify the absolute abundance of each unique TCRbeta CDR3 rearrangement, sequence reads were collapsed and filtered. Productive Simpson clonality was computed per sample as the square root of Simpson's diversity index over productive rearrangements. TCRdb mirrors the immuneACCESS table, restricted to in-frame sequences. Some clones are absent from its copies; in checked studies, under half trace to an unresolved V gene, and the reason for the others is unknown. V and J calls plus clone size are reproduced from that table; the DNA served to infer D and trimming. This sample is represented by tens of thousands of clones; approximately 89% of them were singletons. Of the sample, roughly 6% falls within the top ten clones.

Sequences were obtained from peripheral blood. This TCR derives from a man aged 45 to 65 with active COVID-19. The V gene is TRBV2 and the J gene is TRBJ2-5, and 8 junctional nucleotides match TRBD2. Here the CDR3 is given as CASSESGRGAQETQYF. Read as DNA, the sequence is TGTGCCAGCAGTGAATCGGGGCGGGGGGCTCAAGAGACCCAGTACTTC.